Listed below are T cell receptor beta chains from one sample, sequenced in a study of blood T cell repertoires in COVID-19. The repertoire was sequenced with immunoSEQ multiplex PCR; TCRdb's copy has only in-frame clones and lacks some. The sample holds 60,000 or so clones; around 87% are singletons and the top ten take around 6.6%. The sequencing input was peripheral blood. Receptor source: a man in his 60s with acute or convalescent COVID-19. Each CDR3 is given with its conserved first and last residue. The order of the fields is CDR3 protein, CDR3 length, V gene, D gene, J gene. The D gene is left open where the match is weak.

CASSIHQAANTEAFF 15 TRBV6-2/TRBV6-3 - TRBJ1-1
CASSFSQGNTIYF 13 TRBV7-8 - TRBJ1-3
CASSSPSQVYNSPLHF 16 TRBV19 - TRBJ1-6
CASSLRQEINTQETQYF 17 TRBV13 - TRBJ2-5
CASSRAIASIEKLFF 15 TRBV19 - TRBJ1-4
CASSQLAGGTDTQYF 15 TRBV7-3 TRBD2 TRBJ2-3
CASSSNRGGAYNSPLHF 17 TRBV19 TRBD1 TRBJ1-6
CASSLTNTDTQYF 13 TRBV7-6 - TRBJ2-3
CASSLAEGLNTEAFF 15 TRBV5-6 - TRBJ1-1
CASSPPGGEDTQYF 14 TRBV18 - TRBJ2-3
CASSSPRGVSYEQYF 15 TRBV7-9 - TRBJ2-7
CASSGTVLYNEQFF 14 TRBV19 TRBD1 TRBJ2-1
CASSIGQGSGGYTF 14 TRBV19 - TRBJ1-2
CAISDRGEDEKLFF 14 TRBV10-3 TRBD1 TRBJ1-4
CASSMGQASGGYTF 14 TRBV19 TRBD1 TRBJ1-2
CASSYLQGGEKLFF 14 TRBV6-5 TRBD1 TRBJ1-4
CASSSGTSTDTQYF 14 TRBV11-2 - TRBJ2-3
CASGPWQGNQPQHF 14 TRBV19 - TRBJ1-5
CASSQVLAGTSYEQYF 16 TRBV4-3 TRBD2 TRBJ2-7
CASSQNLAGGDTQYF 15 TRBV4-3 TRBD2 TRBJ2-3
CASSDGGQGTTTGELFF 17 TRBV5-1 - TRBJ2-2
CASSLFRTGVTGELFF 16 TRBV11-2 TRBD1 TRBJ2-2
CASSNRHGEKLFF 13 TRBV12-3/TRBV12-4 - TRBJ1-4
CASSPGQARDTGELFF 16 TRBV18 TRBD1 TRBJ2-2
CASYKVEGYGYTF 13 TRBV5-4 - TRBJ1-2
CASSLSFGQEGGYTF 15 TRBV27 TRBD1 TRBJ1-2
CASSAALNTEAFF 13 TRBV12-3/TRBV12-4 - TRBJ1-1